This TCR beta chain was recovered during a study of shared clonotypes between healthy human individuals. Study-level information: Donors had three CD4 naive, three CD4 memory, two CD8 naive and one CD8 memory plate apiece.

Regarding this clone: The antigen is unknown.

Sequencing was performed with immunoSEQ multiplex PCR; in TCRdb, only in-frame clones are kept and a portion is missing. This sample has about 2 million clones, with 90% to 95% found just once. In germline, CDR1 is SGHDT, CDR2 YYEEEE. This CDR3 is 14 amino acids long. Between the trimmed V and J ends, which lost 0 bases and 3 bases, there was a span of 10 bases. Study outcomes and limitations: Apart from blood, nothing was sampled; tissue repertoires likely differ. Although depth was large, rarefaction showed that sequencing of the sorted subsets was incomplete. Investigators expected sequencing depth to affect clonotype sharing among donors.

The chain employs TRBV5-6 and TRBJ2-7, with D unresolved. The receptor comes from a man aged 18 to 35 in good health. The sample was naive CD4+ T cells sorted from blood. Stated subset: CD45RA+ positively selected. DNA for the CDR3: TGTGCCAGCAGCTTGGATCCTGTTGACTACGAGCAGTACTTC. The encoded protein is CASSLDPVDYEQYF.